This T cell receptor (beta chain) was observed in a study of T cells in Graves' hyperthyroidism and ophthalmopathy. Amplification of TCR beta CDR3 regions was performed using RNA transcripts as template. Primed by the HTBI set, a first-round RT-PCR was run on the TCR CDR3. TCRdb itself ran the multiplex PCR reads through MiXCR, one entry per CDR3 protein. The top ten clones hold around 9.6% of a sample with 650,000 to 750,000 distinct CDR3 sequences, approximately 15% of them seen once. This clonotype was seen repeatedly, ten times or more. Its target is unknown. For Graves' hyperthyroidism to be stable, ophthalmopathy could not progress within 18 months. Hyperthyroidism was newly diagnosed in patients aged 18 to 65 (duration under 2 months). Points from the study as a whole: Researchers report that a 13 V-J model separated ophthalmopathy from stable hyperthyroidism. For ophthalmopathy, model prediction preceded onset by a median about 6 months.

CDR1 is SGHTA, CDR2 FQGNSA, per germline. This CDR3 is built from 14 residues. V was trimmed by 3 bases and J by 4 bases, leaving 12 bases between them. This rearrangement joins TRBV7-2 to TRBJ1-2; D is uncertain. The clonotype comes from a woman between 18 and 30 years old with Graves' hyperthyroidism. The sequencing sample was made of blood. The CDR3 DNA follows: TGTGCCAGCAGCTTTTACCGGGCCGCCTATGGCTACACCTTC. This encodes CASSFYRAAYGYTF.